The clone carrying this T cell receptor (beta chain) was counted ten times or more. This sample was taken from a study of human T cells and chemical hapten exposure. Study context: Donors were sensitized with 2% DPC on the upper inner arm. Mostly female, the patients presented with alopecia areata, totalis or universalis.

TCRdb re-analysed the RACE reads in MiXCR, keeping a single row per CDR3 protein. This table holds approximately 350,000 distinct CDR3 sequences, more than 5% found once. Germline lookup yields CDR1 ENHRY and CDR2 SYGVKD. The CDR3 length is 15 residues. With 8 bases removed from V and 5 bases from J, the gap between germline ends came to 19 bases. Time point reported: patch test 2, 6 weeks after DPC sensitization. Treatment: therapeutic diphenylcyclopropenone sensitization with weekly scalp DPC. Total RNA was extracted from unfractionated whole blood. V usage is TRBV10-3 and J usage is TRBJ1-5; D gene ambiguous. This receptor was obtained from a woman aged 18-29 years with alopecia areata. Some clones in this sample may be carry-over from other donors' samples. Material: whole blood, obtained in connection with sensitization to the hapten diphenylcyclopropenone (DPC). The CDR3 region is CAIQYSPGADQPQHF. CDR3 sequence (DNA): TGTGCCATCCAGTATTCTCCCGGTGCGGATCAGCCCCAGCATTTT.